A selection of T cell receptor beta chains follows, all from one sample in a study of tumor-infiltrating lymphocytes in localized non-small cell lung cancer. The protocol was immunoSEQ multiplex PCR, while the TCRdb copy is restricted to in-frame clones and leaves out a portion. The sample lists about 6,400 clones, roughly 71% occurring once. Sequencing was performed on lung tumor tissue. Receptors were obtained from a human donor with non-small cell lung cancer. CDR3s include the opening cysteine and the closing phenylalanine or tryptophan. The D gene is left open where the match is weak. Expanded clones get a size class; other rows say once, few or many, or leave the size out.

J,V,length,D,size,DNA,CDR3
TRBJ2-5,TRBV6-5,16,TRBD2,-,TGTGCCAGCAGTTACTCGTTTACTAGCGGCCAAGAGACCCAGTACTTC,CASSYSFTSGQETQYF
TRBJ2-1,TRBV11-3,14,TRBD1,few,TGTGCCAGCAGCTTGTGGACAGGAGACAATGAGCAGTTCTTC,CASSLWTGDNEQFF
TRBJ2-1,TRBV11-2,14,TRBD1,-,TGTGCCAGCAGCCAGGGACAGGGGAGGGCTGAGCAGTTCTTC,CASSQGQGRAEQFF
TRBJ2-3,TRBV5-4,15,TRBD2,few,TGTGCCAGCAGCTACGGACTAGCGGGGTCCACTCCGCAGTATTTT,CASSYGLAGSTPQYF
TRBJ2-1,TRBV6-1,19,TRBD2,-,TGTGCCAGCAGTGCGCCAATCATTTCCGCCGGGGGGGGTTACAATGAGCAGTTCTTC,CASSAPIISAGGGYNEQFF
TRBJ2-5,TRBV19,13,TRBD1,-,TGTGCCAGTAGTCTCCAAGGGGGCGAGACCCAGTACTTC,CASSLQGGETQYF
TRBJ2-7,TRBV7-2,13,-,-,TGTGCCAGCAGCAACCGACAGCTTGTCGAGCAGTACTTC,CASSNRQLVEQYF
TRBJ2-1,TRBV7-2,15,-,-,TGTGCCAGCAGCTCTGACTTGAGCTCCTACAATGAGCAGTTCTTC,CASSSDLSSYNEQFF
TRBJ2-3,TRBV25-1,14,-,-,TGTGCCAGCAGTGTGGCAGGGCGCACAGATACGCAGTATTTT,CASSVAGRTDTQYF
TRBJ2-1,TRBV9,17,-,-,TGTGCCAGCAGCGTTTTCCAAGCCGGAAGCCCTTACAATGAGCAGTTCTTC,CASSVFQAGSPYNEQFF
TRBJ2-7,TRBV7-9,19,TRBD2,-,TGTGCCAGCAGCTTAGTTGCACCGGGACTAGCGGAATATTCCTACGAGCAGTACTTC,CASSLVAPGLAEYSYEQYF
TRBJ2-3,TRBV9,15,TRBD1,-,TGTGCCAGCAGTTTGCCGGGACAGGGTTCAGATACGCAGTATTTT,CASSLPGQGSDTQYF
TRBJ1-4,TRBV6-1,12,-,few,TGTGCCAGCACCGAGATTAATGAAAAACTGTTTTTT,CASTEINEKLFF
TRBJ2-6,TRBV15,16,-,-,TGTGCCACCAGCAGAGGAGGGGTTGCTGGGGCCAACGTCCTGACTTTC,CATSRGGVAGANVLTF
TRBJ1-2,TRBV6-6,13,-,-,TGTGCCAGCAGTTACTCGAAAGGCTATGGCTACACCTTC,CASSYSKGYGYTF
TRBJ2-7,TRBV6-6,11,-,once,TGTGCCAGCAAGTTCACCTACGAGCAGTACTTC,CASKFTYEQYF
TRBJ1-1,TRBV28,12,-,-,TGTGCCAGCACGTTAGGCTTGGCTGAAGCTTTCTTT,CASTLGLAEAFF
TRBJ2-6,TRBV9,18,-,-,TGTGCCAGCAGCGCCGTACAGTTCCTCAACGCTGGGGCCAACGTCCTGACTTTC,CASSAVQFLNAGANVLTF
TRBJ2-1,TRBV7-9,15,-,-,TGTGCCAGCAGCCCAGAGGCCGTAGGATACAATGAGCAGTTCTTC,CASSPEAVGYNEQFF
TRBJ2-1,TRBV28,21,-,few,TGTGCCAGCAGTCACCAACCCATAGTCGCGGGACAACATATCCCCTACAATGAGCAGTTCTTC,CASSHQPIVAGQHIPYNEQFF